This paragraph covers one T cell receptor beta chain sequence. Its antigen is unknown. TCRdb processed the 5' RACE reads anew with MiXCR; each CDR3 protein has one entry. The repertoire has 450,000 to 500,000 distinct CDR3 sequences, 13% to 15% of them found once; the top ten carry about 0.94%. These data come from a study of identical twins. Study results and limitations: Cord blood's abundant beta clonotypes had fewer insertions, unlike memory repertoires. For out-of-frame alpha sequences shared by twins, low generation probability was in excess.

The CDR3 is made up of 17 amino acids. CDR1 LGHNA and CDR2 YNFKEQ come from the germline V gene. Germline trimming cut 0 bases from V and 5 bases from J; bases unmatched to any gene: 8. These same records also appear under a second study, on yellow fever vaccine responses in identical twins. Turning to that study: Twins' T cell vaccine responses reportedly looked partly convergent, partly personalized.

What was sequenced was CD4+ T cells sorted from blood. This TCR was sampled from a woman between 18 and 29 years old in good health. V and J are TRBV4-2 and TRBJ2-2; 8 nucleotides line up with TRBD1. As DNA, the CDR3 is TGTGCCAGCAGCCAAGACTACAGGGGGATCGGAACCGGGGAGCTGTTTTTT. This sequence encodes CASSQDYRGIGTGELFF.